Only one count was recorded for the clone carrying this T cell receptor (beta chain). These data are taken from a study of control samples from healthy donors and cancer patients. Libraries were prepared by immunoSEQ multiplex PCR; TCRdb keeps only in-frame clonotypes and omits some of them. The data hold some 150,000 clones, with about 90% observed a single time. This CDR3 region has 15 residues. The V and J ends lost 2 bases and 3 bases respectively, with 13 bases between them. Germline CDR1 reads LNHNV; CDR2 reads YYDKDF (reference sequence). This receptor was identified in a man aged 18 to 30 in good health. Sequencing used blood. The chain links TRBV15 to TRBJ1-1, with TRBD1 as a possible D gene (6 bases). The DNA of the CDR3 is TGTGCCACCAGCAGATCAGCCGGACAGTACACTGAAGCTTTCTTT. Translation gives CATSRSAGQYTEAFF.